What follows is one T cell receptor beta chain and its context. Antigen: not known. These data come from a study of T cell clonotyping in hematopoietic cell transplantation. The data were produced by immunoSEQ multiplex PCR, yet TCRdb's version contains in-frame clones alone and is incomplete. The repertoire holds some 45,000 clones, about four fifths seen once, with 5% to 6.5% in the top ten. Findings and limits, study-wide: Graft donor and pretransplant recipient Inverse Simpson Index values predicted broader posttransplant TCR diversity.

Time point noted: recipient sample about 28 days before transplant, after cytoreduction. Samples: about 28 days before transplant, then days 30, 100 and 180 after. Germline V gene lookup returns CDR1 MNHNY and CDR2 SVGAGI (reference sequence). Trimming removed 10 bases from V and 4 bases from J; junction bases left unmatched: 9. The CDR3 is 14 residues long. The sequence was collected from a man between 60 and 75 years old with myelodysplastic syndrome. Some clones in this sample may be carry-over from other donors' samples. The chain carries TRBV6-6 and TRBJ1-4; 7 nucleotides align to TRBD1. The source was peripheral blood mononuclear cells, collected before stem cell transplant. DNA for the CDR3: TGTGCCACCTGGCCCCAGGGGGTTAATGAAAAACTGTTTTTT. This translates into CATWPQGVNEKLFF.